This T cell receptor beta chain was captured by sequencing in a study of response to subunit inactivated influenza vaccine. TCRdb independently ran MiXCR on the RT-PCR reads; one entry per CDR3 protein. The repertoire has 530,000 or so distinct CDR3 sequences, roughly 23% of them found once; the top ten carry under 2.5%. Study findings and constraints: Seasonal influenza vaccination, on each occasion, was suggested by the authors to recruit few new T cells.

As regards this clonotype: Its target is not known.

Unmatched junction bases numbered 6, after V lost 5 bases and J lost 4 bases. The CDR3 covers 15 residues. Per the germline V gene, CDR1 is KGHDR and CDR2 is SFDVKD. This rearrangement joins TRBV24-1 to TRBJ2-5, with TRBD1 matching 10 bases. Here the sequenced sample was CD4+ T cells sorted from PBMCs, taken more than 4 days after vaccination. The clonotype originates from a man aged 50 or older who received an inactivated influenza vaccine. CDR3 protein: CATSAGQGERETQYF. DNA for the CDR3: TGTGCCACCAGTGCCGGACAGGGGGAGCGAGAGACCCAGTACTTC.